Each of the 14 T cell receptor beta chains below was sequenced from the same sample in a study of Tregs in tolerant kidney transplant recipients. TCRdb's table, derived via immunoSEQ multiplex PCR, lists solely in-frame clones and lacks some. The data include around 33,000 clones; the top ten clones carry approximately 15%. The starting material was CD8+ T cells from blood, obtained before the transplant. The receptors derive from a human donor who received a combined kidney and bone marrow transplant.

As regards this clone: The read terminates 3 residues before the CDR3 end, so the remaining end is supplied by the germline J gene. V usage is TRBV7-6 and J usage is TRBJ2-7; unclear D gene. The ends were cut back, 5 bases at V and 0 bases at J, with 11 bases in the middle. CDR1 is SGHVS, CDR2 FNYEAQ, per germline. The CDR3 runs to 14 residues. CDR3 bases read: TGTGCCAGCAGCCCTCTAGTTAGCTCCTACGAG. This encodes CASSPLVSSYE. The full CDR3 protein reads CASSPLVSSYEQYF.

With regard to this clone: The DNA ends 3 residues before the CDR3 does, and the rest of the CDR3 is filled in from the germline J gene. The chain employs TRBV20-1 and TRBJ2-2; D unresolved. V was clipped by 0 bases and J by 3 bases, with 17 bases between them. Germline assignment: CDR1 DFQATT and CDR2 SNEGSKA (reference sequence). The CDR3 totals 17 residues. CDR3 region: CSARDPLGSAYTGELFF. The CDR3 DNA, read in part, is TGCAGTGCTAGAGATCCACTCGGGTCTGCGTACACCGGGGAG.

As to this clone: The CDR3 end lies 3 residues beyond the end of the read and is filled in from the germline J gene. The V call is TRBV6-1, the J call TRBJ2-7; TRBD1 or TRBD2 may be the D gene (6 bases each). CDR1 is MNHNS and CDR2 is SASEGT in the germline V gene. The CDR3 runs to 15 residues. Trimming removed 0 bases at V and 2 bases at J, with 11 bases between. CDR3 sequence reads: CASSEAPGEAYEQYF. The sequenced CDR3 bases are TGTGCCAGCAGTGAAGCACCAGGGGAGGCCTACGAG.

This clone ranks as medium-sized in terms of frequency. The read comes to an end 3 residues before the CDR3 does, leaving the germline J gene to fill in the end. The chain recombines TRBV4-1 with TRBJ2-7; 7 nucleotides align to TRBD1. The trim removed 4 bases at V and 5 bases at J, leaving 5 bases unmatched. The germline gives CDR1 MGHRA, CDR2 YSYEKL. The CDR3 runs to 13 residues. CDR3: CASSRETGNEQYF. The sequenced part of the CDR3 DNA is TGCGCCAGCAGCCGAGAGACAGGGAACGAG.

The CDR3 loop reads CSARDLRAEQFF. The part of the CDR3 DNA that was read is TGCAGTGCTAGAGATCTGAGGGCTGAG. This sequence joins TRBV20-1 and TRBJ2-1, with D possibly TRBD2 on 5 matching bases. Sequencing ends 3 residues short of the CDR3 end; the germline J gene provides the rest. V gave up 0 bases and J gave up 9 bases, with 9 bases separating them. Germline assignment: CDR1 DFQATT and CDR2 SNEGSKA (reference sequence). The CDR3 has 12 amino acids.

Comment on this clone: The CDR3 extends 3 residues past the end of the read, so its final part is completed from the germline J gene. The chain joins TRBV6-2 or TRBV6-3 to TRBJ2-7, with 11 nucleotides matching TRBD1. Germline V gene lookup returns CDR1 MNHEY and CDR2 SVGEGT. Trimming removed 7 bases from V and 2 bases from J; junction bases left unmatched: 10. The CDR3 sequence is 16 residues long. CDR3 loop: CASNPDRGLSAYEQYF. CDR3 bases read: TGTGCCAGCAATCCGGACAGGGGGCTGTCCGCCTACGAG.

As regards this clone: The read ends 3 residues early relative to the CDR3; the germline J gene fills the gap. This chain joins TRBV19 and TRBJ2-7, with D unresolved. Germline V gene lookup returns CDR1 LNHDA and CDR2 SQIVND (reference sequence). There are 14 residues in the CDR3. Trimming removed 5 bases at V and 6 bases at J, with 17 bases between. The covered CDR3 bases are TGTGCCAGTAGTCCCGTCTCAGGTAGGGCCGAG. Translation gives CASSPVSGRAE. Given in full, the CDR3 is CASSPVSGRAEQYF.

Comments on this clone: The CDR3 end is not reached by the read, which stops 3 residues before it; the germline J gene fills it in. J is TRBJ2-3 and V is TRBV7-9; TRBD2 might be the D (5 bases). The germline V gene has CDR1 SEHNR and CDR2 FQNEAQ (reference sequence). The ends were cut back, 2 bases at V and 3 bases at J, with 12 bases in the middle. This CDR3 spans 15 amino acids. The CDR3 reads CASSLFRGETDTQYF. The covered CDR3 bases are TGTGCCAGCAGCTTATTCCGGGGTGAGACAGATACG.

On this clone: The read ends 3 residues shy of where the CDR3 ends; the end is completed using the germline J gene. J is TRBJ2-1 and V is TRBV7-9, with a possible D match to TRBD1 (5 bases). V lost 6 bases to trimming and J lost 3 bases, with 12 bases between them. CDR1 and CDR2 from the germline V gene are SEHNR and FQNEAQ (reference sequence). The CDR3 runs 14 residues. This CDR3 is CASSFQTDYNEQFF. The DNA read from the CDR3 is TGTGCCAGCAGTTTTCAGACAGACTACAATGAG.

With respect to this clone: The sequence runs out 3 residues before the end of the CDR3; the remainder is reconstructed from the germline J gene. This sequence joins TRBV10-3 and TRBJ2-2; 7 bases agree with TRBD1. From germline, CDR1 is ENHRY and CDR2 SYGVKD. CDR3 length equals 17 residues. J was trimmed by 2 bases and V by 3 bases; bases with no gene match: 9. CDR3 amino acids: CAISDVLGGGNTGELFF. CDR3 bases read: TGTGCCATCAGTGATGTCCTAGGGGGCGGAAACACCGGGGAG.

The CDR3 DNA, read in part, is TGCGCCAGCAGCTTGGACACCTCCTACAATGAG. Its translation: CASSLDTSYNE. The whole CDR3 reads CASSLDTSYNEQFF. The rearrangement uses TRBV5-1 and TRBJ2-1, with D hard to call. Sequencing ends 3 residues short of the CDR3 end; the germline J gene provides the rest. The CDR3 consists of 14 residues. The V end lost 0 bases, the J end lost 0 bases, and 4 bases lay between the germline ends. Germline V lookup: CDR1 SGHRS, CDR2 YFSETQ.

Concerning this clone: Read sequence stops 3 residues before the CDR3 end, and the germline J gene provides the missing end. The chain uses TRBV20-1 and TRBJ2-2, with 10 positions matching TRBD2. There are 14 residues in the CDR3. Germline CDR1 reads DFQATT; CDR2 reads SNEGSKA (reference sequence). J was trimmed by 6 bases and V by 4 bases; bases with no gene match: 5. The DNA read from the CDR3 is TGCAGTGCTACACCGGGACTAGCGCCCGGGGAG. Residues: CSATPGLAPGE. The CDR3 as a whole reads CSATPGLAPGELFF.

CDR3 loop: CASSPGQGAGETQYF. The sequenced part of the CDR3 DNA is TGCGCCAGCAGCCCGGGACAGGGGGCCGGAGAGACC. V and J are TRBV5-1 and TRBJ2-5, with TRBD1 matching 12 bases. Sequencing ends 3 residues short of the CDR3 end; the germline J gene provides the rest. J lost 4 bases, V lost 4 bases, and 5 bases had no gene match. The germline V gene has CDR1 SGHRS and CDR2 YFSETQ. CDR3 length: 15 residues.

Details on this clone: The CDR3 goes on 3 residues after the read ends, and that part is filled in from the germline J gene. This rearrangement joins TRBV29-1 to TRBJ2-7, with D perhaps matching TRBD2 (5 bases). This CDR3 is 12 amino acids long. Germline loops: CDR1 SQVTM, CDR2 ANQGSEA. V was trimmed by 4 bases and J by 6 bases, leaving 13 bases between them. The sequenced part of the CDR3 DNA is TGCAGCGTTGGGTCACGAGGGCCCGAG. Its translation is CSVGSRGPE. The full CDR3 reads CSVGSRGPEQYF.